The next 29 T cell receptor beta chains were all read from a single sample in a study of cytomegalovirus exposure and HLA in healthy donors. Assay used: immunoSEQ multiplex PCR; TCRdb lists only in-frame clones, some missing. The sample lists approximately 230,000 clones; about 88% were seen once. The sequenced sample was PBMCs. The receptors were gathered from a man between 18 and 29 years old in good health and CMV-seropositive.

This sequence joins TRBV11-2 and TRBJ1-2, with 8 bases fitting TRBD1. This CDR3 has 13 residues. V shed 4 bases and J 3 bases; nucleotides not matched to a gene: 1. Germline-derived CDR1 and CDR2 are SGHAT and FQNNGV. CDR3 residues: CASSSGQDYGYTF. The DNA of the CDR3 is TGTGCCAGCAGCTCGGGACAGGACTATGGCTACACCTTC.

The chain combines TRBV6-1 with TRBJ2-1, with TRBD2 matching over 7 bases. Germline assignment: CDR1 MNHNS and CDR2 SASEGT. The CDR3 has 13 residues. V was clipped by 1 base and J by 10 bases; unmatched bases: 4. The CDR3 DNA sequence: TGTGCCAGCAGTGAAGAGGGTAGCGGGGAGCAGTTCTTC. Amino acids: CASSEEGSGEQFF.

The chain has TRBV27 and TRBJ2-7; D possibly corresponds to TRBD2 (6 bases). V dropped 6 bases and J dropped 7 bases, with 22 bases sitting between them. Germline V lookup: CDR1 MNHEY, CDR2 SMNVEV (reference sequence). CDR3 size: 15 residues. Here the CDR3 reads CASSPGAGSLVEQYF. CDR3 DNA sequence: TGTGCCAGCAGCCCCGGTGCGGGGTCCCTAGTTGAGCAGTACTTC.

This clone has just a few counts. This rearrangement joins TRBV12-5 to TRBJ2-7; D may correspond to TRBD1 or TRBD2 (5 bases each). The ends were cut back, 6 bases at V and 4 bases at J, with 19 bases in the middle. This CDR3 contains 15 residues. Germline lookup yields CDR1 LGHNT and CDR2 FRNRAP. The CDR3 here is CASGPFAGSAYEQYF. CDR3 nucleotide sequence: TGTGCTAGTGGCCCATTTGCAGGGAGTGCGTACGAGCAGTACTTC.

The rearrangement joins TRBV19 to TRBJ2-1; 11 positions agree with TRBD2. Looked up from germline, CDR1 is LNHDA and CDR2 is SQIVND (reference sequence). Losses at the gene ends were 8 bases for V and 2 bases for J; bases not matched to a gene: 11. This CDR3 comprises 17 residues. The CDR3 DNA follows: TGTGCCAGTTCTATAACTAGCGGGAGAAGGACCTACAATGAGCAGTTCTTC. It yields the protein CASSITSGRRTYNEQFF. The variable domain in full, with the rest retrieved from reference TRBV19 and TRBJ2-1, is DGGITQSPKYLFRKEGQNVTLSCEQNLNHDAMYWYRQDPGQGLRLIYYSQIVNDFQKGDIAEGYSVSREKKESFPLTVTSAQKNPTAFYLCASSITSGRRTYNEQFFGPGTRLTVL.

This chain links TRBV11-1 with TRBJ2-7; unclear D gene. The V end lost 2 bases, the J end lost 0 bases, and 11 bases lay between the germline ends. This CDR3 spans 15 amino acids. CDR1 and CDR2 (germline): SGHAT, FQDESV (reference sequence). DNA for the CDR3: TGTGCCAGCAGCTTATCGGACGGCTACTCCTACGAGCAGTACTTC. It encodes CASSLSDGYSYEQYF.

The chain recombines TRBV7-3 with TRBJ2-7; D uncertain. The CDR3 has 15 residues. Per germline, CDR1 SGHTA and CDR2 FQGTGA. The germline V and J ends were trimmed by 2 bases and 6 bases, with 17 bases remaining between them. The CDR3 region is CASSLDGVKGREQYF. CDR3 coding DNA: TGTGCCAGCAGCTTAGATGGGGTCAAGGGCCGCGAGCAGTACTTC.

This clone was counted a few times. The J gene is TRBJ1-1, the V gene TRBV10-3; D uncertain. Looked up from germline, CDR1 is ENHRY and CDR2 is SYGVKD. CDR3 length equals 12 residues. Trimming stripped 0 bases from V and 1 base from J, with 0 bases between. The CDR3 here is CAISESNTEAFF. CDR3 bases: TGTGCCATCAGTGAGTCGAACACTGAAGCTTTCTTT.

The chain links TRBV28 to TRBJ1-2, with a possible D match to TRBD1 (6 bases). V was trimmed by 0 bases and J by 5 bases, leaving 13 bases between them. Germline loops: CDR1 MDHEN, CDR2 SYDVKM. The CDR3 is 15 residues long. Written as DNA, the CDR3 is TGTGCCAGCAGTTTATGGGACAGAAGAGTATATGGCTACACCTTC. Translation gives CASSLWDRRVYGYTF.

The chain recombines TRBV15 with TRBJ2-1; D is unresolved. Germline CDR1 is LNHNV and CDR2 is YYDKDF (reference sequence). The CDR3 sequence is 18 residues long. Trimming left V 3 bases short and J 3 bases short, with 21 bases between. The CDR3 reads CATSSSNQTRKSYNEQFF. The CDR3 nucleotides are TGTGCCACCAGCAGTTCCAACCAGACACGGAAGAGCTACAATGAGCAGTTCTTC.

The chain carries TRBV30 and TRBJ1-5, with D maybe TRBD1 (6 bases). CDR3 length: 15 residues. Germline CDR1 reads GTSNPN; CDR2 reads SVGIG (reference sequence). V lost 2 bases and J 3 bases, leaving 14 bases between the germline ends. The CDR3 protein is CAWSPRGHLNQPQHF. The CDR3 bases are TGTGCCTGGAGTCCACGGGGACATCTCAATCAGCCCCAGCATTTT.

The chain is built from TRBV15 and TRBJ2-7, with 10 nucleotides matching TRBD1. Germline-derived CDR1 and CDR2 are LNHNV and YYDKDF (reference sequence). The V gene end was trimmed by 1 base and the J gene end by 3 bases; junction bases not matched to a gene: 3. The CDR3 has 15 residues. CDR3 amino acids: CATSRARTGGYEQYF. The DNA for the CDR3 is TGTGCCACCAGCAGAGCCCGGACAGGGGGCTACGAGCAGTACTTC.

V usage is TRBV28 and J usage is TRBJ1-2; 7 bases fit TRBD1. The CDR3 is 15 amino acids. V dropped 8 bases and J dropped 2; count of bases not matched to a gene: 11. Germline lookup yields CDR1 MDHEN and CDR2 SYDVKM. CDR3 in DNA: TGTGCCAGCCTGACAGGGCGCGCCCCCAACTATGGCTACACCTTC. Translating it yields CASLTGRAPNYGYTF.

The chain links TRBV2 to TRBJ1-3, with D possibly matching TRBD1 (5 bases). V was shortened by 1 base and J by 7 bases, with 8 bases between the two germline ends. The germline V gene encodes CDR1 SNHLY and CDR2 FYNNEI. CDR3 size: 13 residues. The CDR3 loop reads CASSEEAGNTIYF. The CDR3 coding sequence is TGTGCCAGCAGTGAAGAGGCAGGGAACACCATATATTTT.

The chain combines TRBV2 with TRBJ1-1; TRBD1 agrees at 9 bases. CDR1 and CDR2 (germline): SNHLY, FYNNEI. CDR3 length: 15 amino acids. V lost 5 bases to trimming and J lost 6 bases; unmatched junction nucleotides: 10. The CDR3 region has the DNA TGTGCCAGCAGTTCTGACAGGGGGGCTGGGGCTGAAGCTTTCTTT. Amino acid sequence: CASSSDRGAGAEAFF.

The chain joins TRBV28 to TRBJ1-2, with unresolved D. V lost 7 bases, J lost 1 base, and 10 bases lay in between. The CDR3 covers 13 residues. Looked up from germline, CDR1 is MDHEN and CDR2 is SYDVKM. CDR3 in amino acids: CASTSNGNYGYTF. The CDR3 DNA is TGTGCCAGCACCTCGAACGGTAACTATGGCTACACCTTC.

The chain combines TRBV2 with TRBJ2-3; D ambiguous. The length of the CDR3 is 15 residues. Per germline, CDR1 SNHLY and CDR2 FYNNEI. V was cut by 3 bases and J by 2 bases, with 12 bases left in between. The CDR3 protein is CASSEPLHHTDTQYF. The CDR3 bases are TGTGCCAGCAGTGAGCCGCTTCACCACACAGATACGCAGTATTTT.

This chain's CDR3 is CASTRRAVSDTEAFF. For the CDR3, the DNA is TGTGCCAGCACCCGGCGGGCAGTGTCGGACACTGAAGCTTTCTTT. The rearrangement uses TRBV5-6 and TRBJ1-1; D gene uncertain. CDR3 length: 15 residues. The V gene's germline CDR1 is SGHDT and CDR2 YYEEEE. Trimming stripped 6 bases from V and 3 bases from J, with 18 bases between.

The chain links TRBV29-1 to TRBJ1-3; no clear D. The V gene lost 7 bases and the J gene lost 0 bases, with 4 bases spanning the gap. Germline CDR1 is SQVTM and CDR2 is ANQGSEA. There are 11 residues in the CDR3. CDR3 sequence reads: CSANSGNTIYF. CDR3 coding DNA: TGCAGCGCCAACTCTGGAAACACCATATATTTT.

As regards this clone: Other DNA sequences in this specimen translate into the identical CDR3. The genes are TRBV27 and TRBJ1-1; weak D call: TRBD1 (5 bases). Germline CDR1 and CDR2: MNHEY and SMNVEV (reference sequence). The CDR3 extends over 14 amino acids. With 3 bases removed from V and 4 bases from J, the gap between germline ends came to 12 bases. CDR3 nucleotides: TGTGCCAGCAGTTTGGGGGGACTTGGCACTGAAGCTTTCTTT. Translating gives CASSLGGLGTEAFF.

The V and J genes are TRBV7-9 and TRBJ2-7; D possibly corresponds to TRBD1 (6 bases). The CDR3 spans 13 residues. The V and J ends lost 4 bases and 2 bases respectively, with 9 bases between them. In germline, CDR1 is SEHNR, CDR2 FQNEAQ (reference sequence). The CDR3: CASSSGQTYEQYF. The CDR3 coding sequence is TGTGCCAGCAGCTCCGGACAGACCTACGAGCAGTACTTC.

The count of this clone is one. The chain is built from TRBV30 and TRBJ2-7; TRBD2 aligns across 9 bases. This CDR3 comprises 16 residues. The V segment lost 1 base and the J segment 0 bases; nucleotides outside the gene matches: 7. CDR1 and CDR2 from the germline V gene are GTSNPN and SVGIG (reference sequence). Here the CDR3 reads CAWSGPPSGTSYEQYF. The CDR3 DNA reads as TGTGCCTGGAGTGGCCCCCCTAGCGGGACCTCCTACGAGCAGTACTTC.

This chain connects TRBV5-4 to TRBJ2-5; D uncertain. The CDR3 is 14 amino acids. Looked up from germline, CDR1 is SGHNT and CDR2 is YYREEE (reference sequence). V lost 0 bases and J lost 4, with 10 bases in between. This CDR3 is CASSLAGRTETQYF. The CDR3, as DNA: TGTGCCAGCAGCTTGGCTGGTAGGACAGAGACCCAGTACTTC. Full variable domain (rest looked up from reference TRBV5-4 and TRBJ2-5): ETGVTQSPTHLIKTRGQQVTLRCSSQSGHNTVSWYQQALGQGPQFIFQYYREEENGRGNFPPRFSGLQFPNYSSELNVNALELDDSALYLCASSLAGRTETQYFGPGTRLLVL.

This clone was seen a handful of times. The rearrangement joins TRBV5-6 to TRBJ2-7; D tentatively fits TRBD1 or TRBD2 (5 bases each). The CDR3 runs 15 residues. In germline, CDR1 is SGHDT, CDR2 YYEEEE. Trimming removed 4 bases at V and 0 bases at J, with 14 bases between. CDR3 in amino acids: CASSSWGTISYEQYF. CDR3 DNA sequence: TGTGCCAGCAGCAGCTGGGGGACGATCTCCTACGAGCAGTACTTC.

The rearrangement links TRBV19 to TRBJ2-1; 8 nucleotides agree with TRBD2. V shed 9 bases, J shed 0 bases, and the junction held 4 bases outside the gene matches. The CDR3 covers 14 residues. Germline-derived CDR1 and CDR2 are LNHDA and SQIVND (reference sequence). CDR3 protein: CASGSGSSYNEQFF. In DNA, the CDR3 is TGTGCCAGCGGGAGCGGGAGCTCCTACAATGAGCAGTTCTTC.

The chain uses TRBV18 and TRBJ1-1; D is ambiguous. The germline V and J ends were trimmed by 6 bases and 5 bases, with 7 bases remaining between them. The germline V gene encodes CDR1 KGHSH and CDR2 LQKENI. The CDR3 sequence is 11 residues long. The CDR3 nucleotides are TGTGCCAGCTCGGACGGGACTGAAGCTTTCTTT. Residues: CASSDGTEAFF.

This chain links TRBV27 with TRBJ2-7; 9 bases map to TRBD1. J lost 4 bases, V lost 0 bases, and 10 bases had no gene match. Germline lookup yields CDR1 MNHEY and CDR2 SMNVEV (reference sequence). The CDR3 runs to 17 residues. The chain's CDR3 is CASSLSHLQGAPYEQYF. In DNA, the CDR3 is TGTGCCAGCAGTTTATCCCACCTACAGGGGGCGCCGTACGAGCAGTACTTC.

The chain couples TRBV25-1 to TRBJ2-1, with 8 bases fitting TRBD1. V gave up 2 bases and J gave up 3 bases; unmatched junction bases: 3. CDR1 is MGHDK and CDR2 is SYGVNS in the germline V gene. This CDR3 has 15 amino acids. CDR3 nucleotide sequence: TGTGCCAGCAGTGAAGGACAGGGATACTACAATGAGCAGTTCTTC. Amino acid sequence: CASSEGQGYYNEQFF. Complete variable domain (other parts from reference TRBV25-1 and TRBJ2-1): EADIYQTPRYLVIGTGKKITLECSQTMGHDKMYWYQQDPGMELHLIHYSYGVNSTEKGDLSSESTVSRIRTEHFPLTLESARPSHTSQYLCASSEGQGYYNEQFFGPGTRLTVL.

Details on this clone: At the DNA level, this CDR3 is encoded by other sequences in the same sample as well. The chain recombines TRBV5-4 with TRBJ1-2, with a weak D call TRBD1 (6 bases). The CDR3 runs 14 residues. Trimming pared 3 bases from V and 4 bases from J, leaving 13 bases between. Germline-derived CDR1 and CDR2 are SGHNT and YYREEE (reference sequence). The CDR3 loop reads CASSSTGGSYGYTF. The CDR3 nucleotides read TGTGCCAGCAGCTCGACAGGAGGCTCCTATGGCTACACCTTC. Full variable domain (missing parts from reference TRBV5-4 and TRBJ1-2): ETGVTQSPTHLIKTRGQQVTLRCSSQSGHNTVSWYQQALGQGPQFIFQYYREEENGRGNFPPRFSGLQFPNYSSELNVNALELDDSALYLCASSSTGGSYGYTFGSGTRLTVV.